What follows are 18 T cell receptor beta chains derived from one specimen sequenced in a study of regulatory T cells in long-lasting Graves disease. Arm-PCR of CDR3 regions and iRepertoire HTBI primers were the basis on which TCR beta libraries were built. MiXCR, run by TCRdb on the multiplex PCR reads, gives a single entry per CDR3 protein. The sample has under 300,000 distinct CDR3 sequences, roughly 18% seen once. Time point meaning: newly diagnosed GD, antithyroid drugs for less than 3 months. RNA from PBMCs was the source of the TCR library. These same records also appear under a second study, on T cells in Graves' hyperthyroidism and ophthalmopathy.

Sequences were derived from peripheral blood mononuclear cells (PBMCs), sampled at new diagnosis, from a patient treated with antithyroid drugs. The receptors stem from a woman aged 25 to 45 with Graves disease.

This clonotype was detected ten times or more. The chain joins TRBV19 to TRBJ2-1, with D perhaps matching TRBD1 or TRBD2 (6 bases each). CDR3 size: 14 residues. V was shortened by 4 bases and J by 6 bases, with 13 bases between the two germline ends. Germline CDR1 and CDR2: LNHDA and SQIVND (reference sequence). The chain's CDR3 is CASSKGGLGNEQFF. In DNA, the CDR3 is TGTGCCAGTAGTAAAGGGGGGCTTGGCAATGAGCAGTTCTTC.

The chain links TRBV27 to TRBJ1-1; D call uncertain. The CDR3 spans 14 residues. V was shortened by 2 bases and J by 1 base, with 8 bases between the two germline ends. Germline V lookup: CDR1 MNHEY, CDR2 SMNVEV (reference sequence). CDR3 protein: CASSLGSWNTEAFF. DNA of the CDR3: TGTGCCAGCAGTTTAGGCAGCTGGAACACTGAAGCTTTCTTT.

This clonotype was recorded many times. The rearrangement joins TRBV12-3 or TRBV12-4 to TRBJ2-6, with D possibly TRBD1 on 6 matching bases. The CDR3 has 13 residues. Trimming pared 4 bases from V and 19 bases from J, leaving 20 bases between. CDR3 sequence: CASSSGTMRSHTF. CDR3 DNA sequence: TGTGCCAGCAGTTCCGGGACAATGAGGTCCCACACTTTC.

This clonotype was counted at least ten times. The J gene is TRBJ2-1, the V gene TRBV11-2, with D maybe TRBD2 (7 bases). The CDR3 totals 18 residues. From germline, CDR1 is SGHAT and CDR2 FQNNGV. The ends were cut back, 3 bases at V and 0 bases at J, with 18 bases in the middle. CDR3 region: CASSLTGRGATSYNEQFF. The CDR3 DNA is TGTGCCAGCAGCTTGACCGGACGGGGGGCGACCTCCTACAATGAGCAGTTCTTC.

This clonotype was counted between two and nine times. The rearrangement links TRBV20-1 to TRBJ1-3; D remains ambiguous. The germline V and J ends were trimmed by 1 base and 3 bases, with 7 bases remaining between them. Per the germline V gene, CDR1 is DFQATT and CDR2 is SNEGSKA (reference sequence). There are 13 residues in the CDR3. CDR3 in DNA: TGCAGTGCTAGAGTCAGTTTTGGAAACACCATATATTTT. It yields the protein CSARVSFGNTIYF.

This clonotype was detected many times. The rearrangement uses TRBV20-1 and TRBJ1-5; TRBD1 is a possible D gene (5 bases). The germline V and J ends were trimmed by 4 bases and 4 bases, with 11 bases remaining between them. The germline gives CDR1 DFQATT, CDR2 SNEGSKA (reference sequence). This CDR3 has 13 amino acids. The CDR3 reads CSAIIRVNQPQHF. CDR3 bases: TGCAGTGCTATTATCAGGGTTAATCAGCCCCAGCATTTT.

In its sample, this clonotype was seen many times. The chain couples TRBV29-1 to TRBJ2-3, with 10 bases fitting TRBD2. The CDR3 totals 16 residues. Losses at the gene ends were 1 base for V and 4 bases for J; bases not matched to a gene: 8. CDR1 SQVTM and CDR2 ANQGSEA come from the germline V gene. The CDR3 loop is CSVEGRASGGSDTQYF. Written as DNA, the CDR3 is TGCAGCGTTGAAGGGCGCGCTAGCGGGGGTTCAGATACGCAGTATTTT.

This clonotype was recorded many times. This chain links TRBV3-1 with TRBJ1-2, with D uncertain. The CDR3 is 17 residues long. Trimming removed 6 bases at V and 4 bases at J, with 24 bases between. From germline, CDR1 is LGHDT and CDR2 YNNKEL (reference sequence). The CDR3 loop reads CASSASPRTSLPYGYTF. DNA for the CDR3: TGTGCCAGCAGTGCTTCCCCGAGGACTTCACTCCCCTATGGCTACACCTTC. Based on the CDR3 plus reference TRBV3-1 and TRBJ1-2, the full variable domain is DTAVSQTPKYLVTQMGNDKSIKCEQNLGHDTMYWYKQDSKKFLKIMFSYNNKELIINETVPNRFSPKSPDKAHLNLHINSLELGDSAVYFCASSASPRTSLPYGYTFGSGTRLTVV.

This clonotype was observed at least ten times. V gene TRBV11-2 combines with J gene TRBJ2-1; 7 bases align to TRBD1. V trimming: 0 bases; J trimming: 4 bases; junction bases outside the gene matches: 3. The germline gives CDR1 SGHAT, CDR2 FQNNGV. The CDR3 has 15 residues. CDR3 protein: CASSLETGAYNEQFF. Here the CDR3 DNA reads TGTGCCAGCAGCTTAGAAACAGGGGCGTACAATGAGCAGTTCTTC.

This clonotype was recorded many times. This rearrangement joins TRBV20-1 to TRBJ2-7, with D hard to call. The CDR3 has 13 amino acids. Germline V gives CDR1 DFQATT, CDR2 SNEGSKA (reference sequence). V shed 6 bases and J shed 3 bases, with 15 bases lying between them. Here the CDR3 DNA reads TGCAGTGCCACTCGGACGGAACTCTACGAGCAGTACTTC. Amino acid sequence: CSATRTELYEQYF.

The chain links TRBV25-1 to TRBJ1-2; possibly TRBD1 for D (5 bases). V was cut by 3 bases and J by 3 bases, with 11 bases left in between. Germline assignment: CDR1 MGHDK and CDR2 SYGVNS. This CDR3 contains 14 residues. As DNA, the CDR3 is TGTGCCAGCAGTGAGGCAGGGCCTTACTATGGCTACACCTTC. Its protein is CASSEAGPYYGYTF.

This clonotype was observed many times. The chain joins TRBV7-6 to TRBJ2-7; 11 nucleotides line up with TRBD1. The junction had 8 bases not matched to a gene; V was cut back by 5 bases and J by 5 bases. The CDR3 totals 15 residues. Per the germline V gene, CDR1 is SGHVS and CDR2 is FNYEAQ. The CDR3 DNA sequence: TGTGCCAGCAGCCCTGGGACAGGGGGATTCGACGAGCAGTACTTC. As protein: CASSPGTGGFDEQYF.

This clonotype appeared a few times. The chain links TRBV6-1 to TRBJ1-6; tentative D call: TRBD1 (5 bases). The CDR3 has 14 residues. Trimming took 7 bases from V and 2 from J, leaving 9 bases between them. Per germline, CDR1 MNHNS and CDR2 SASEGT. CDR3 nucleotide sequence: TGTGCCAGCACCCCGGGACCCTATAATTCACCCCTCCACTTT. Protein: CASTPGPYNSPLHF.

On this clonotype: This probably arose from a read error, given a far larger clone one base away. The chain has TRBV7-9 and TRBJ1-1; D ambiguous. This CDR3 is 14 amino acids long. V lost 3 bases, J lost 5 bases, and 13 bases lay in between. In germline, CDR1 is SEHNR, CDR2 FQNEAQ (reference sequence). The CDR3 region has the DNA TGTGCCAGCAGCTTTGTAGGGTCGGGAACTGAAGCTTTCTTT. This encodes CASSFVGSGTEAFF.

This clonotype came up a few times. The chain is built from TRBV19 and TRBJ2-1; TRBD1 might be the D (5 bases). The germline V gene encodes CDR1 LNHDA and CDR2 SQIVND (reference sequence). The germline V and J ends were trimmed by 6 bases and 0 bases, with 12 bases remaining between them. The CDR3 has 15 amino acids. CDR3 sequence: CASRQEKFSYNEQFF. The DNA for the CDR3 is TGTGCCAGTAGACAGGAGAAGTTCTCCTACAATGAGCAGTTCTTC.

This clonotype showed up many times. This chain links TRBV12-3 or TRBV12-4 with TRBJ1-1; D gene unclear. The CDR3 consists of 14 residues. V lost 3 bases and J lost 1, with 9 bases in between. CDR3 nucleotides: TGTGCCAGCAGTTTCAGACAAAAGAACACTGAAGCTTTCTTT. Its protein is CASSFRQKNTEAFF.

The sample holds many counts of this clonotype. V usage is TRBV19 and J usage is TRBJ2-3, with 7 bases aligning to TRBD1. Trimming at V came to 8 bases and at J to 2 bases, leaving 7 bases not matched to a gene. Germline V gene lookup returns CDR1 LNHDA and CDR2 SQIVND (reference sequence). This CDR3 is 14 amino acids long. The CDR3 nucleotides are TGTGCCAGTCTTGGGGACAGAACCACAGATACGCAGTATTTT. It codes for CASLGDRTTDTQYF.

This clonotype was observed a few times. Given a much more abundant clone one base away, this may be a read error. This chain uses TRBV12-3 or TRBV12-4 with TRBJ2-7; 8 bases match TRBD1. CDR3 length equals 13 residues. CDR3 sequence reads: CASSQGESYERYF. DNA for the CDR3: TGTGCCAGCTCACAGGGGGAGTCCTACGAGCGGTACTTC.